This paragraph covers one TCR beta chain sequence. Its cognate antigen has yet to be identified. No base quality information exists; no much larger clone differs at one position. Read against the paper, the sample's time point label means: sample taken at primary tumor resection. Without any cell sorting, TCR sequencing was performed on whole RNA extracted either from tumor and nontumor lung tissue or from cryopreserved PBMC samples. The donors were about 65 patients from the lung TRACERx cohort who had early-stage, untreated non-small cell lung cancer. Only patients with enough RNA available from two or more tumor regions were chosen for TCR sequencing. This sample is part of a study of spatial heterogeneity in lung cancer (dated by TCRdb to between 2018 and 2021). Regarding the study in general: Beta-chain transcripts were consistently detected in greater numbers than alpha-chain transcripts, which likely reflected higher beta-chain transcript abundance. In non-small cell lung cancer, the study made a quantitative comparison of TCR alpha and beta repertoires among multiple tumor regions, matched nontumor lung and blood. At surgery, roughly 220 tumor regions, 61 to 75 matched nontumor lung samples and 56 PBMC samples were TCR-sequenced for both alpha and beta chains. TCR repertoire features were related to nonsynonymous mutation counts determined by whole-exome sequencing of tumor tissue. In the raw uncorrected reads, each unique combination of TCR and UMI appeared more than ten times on average. Study-wide findings and limitations: Additional single-cell paired TCR alpha and beta sequencing was considered necessary to confirm, at a functional level, the hypothesis that regional TCRs recognize regional mutations. Ubiquitous expanded tumor TCRs showed up in blood more often at tumor resection than at routine follow-up.

CDR1 and CDR2 are read off the germline V gene as SGHTA and FQGNSA. V is pruned by 5 bases and J by 5 bases, leaving 2 bases of the junction without a gene match. The CDR3 covers 13 residues, taking in both the cysteine and the phenylalanine. Kept here is only the CDR3 DNA, which spans 39 bases and is read in frame from base 1. The library was built by means of 5' RACE. The instrument given in TCRdb is NextSeq 500. To allow correction of PCR and sequencing errors, the TCR library protocol tagged every TCR cDNA molecule with a unique molecular identifier. On the study's bioinformatics: Decombinator tools were used for TCR identification, UMI-based error correction and CDR3 extraction. Expanded TCRs were defined as those above a frequency of 2 per 1,000, corresponding to the top 1% of the tumor frequency distribution. Renyi diversity was calculated using the R vegan package after each repertoire was subsampled 100 times to 5,000 TCRs. CDR3 similarity networks were constructed using string-kernel similarity of amino acid triplets, with links drawn between CDR3s whose pairwise similarity was above 0.82. The raw public reads went through TCRdb reprocessing: fastp at Q25, MiXCR clone calling, in-frame beta chains kept. All rows with the same CDR3 protein become a single entry with the most common DNA and genes. The V and J calls and clone size are TCRdb's, not the authors'. The sample records about 85,000 distinct CDR3 sequences, 15% to 25% of which are singletons. 6.2% of the sample goes to the ten largest clones.

The sequence joins TRBV7-2 to TRBJ1-5; 8 bases in the junction line up with TRBD1. This receptor was identified in a male donor with early-stage non-small cell lung cancer. The sequencing used PBMCs, collected at surgery. The CDR3 in this case is CASSIQGDQPQHF. The DNA reads as follows: TGTGCCAGCAGCATACAGGGGGATCAGCCCCAGCATTTT.